This is a list of T cell receptor beta chains from one sample in a study of T cell responses to AZD1222 COVID-19 vaccine. Assay: immunoSEQ multiplex PCR; the TCRdb copy retains only in-frame clones and omits some. The table includes 80,000 to 100,000 clones, 70% to 90% detected once. The sample consisted of peripheral blood, taken 28 days after the second AZD1222 dose. These receptors originate from an adult who received the AZD1222 COVID-19 vaccine. The CDR3 runs from the conserved cysteine through the conserved F or W. A D gene is named only where the DNA matches it firmly. Clone size appears in some rows only: once, few, many, or a class for an expanded clone.

>15|.|TRBV15|TRBD1|TRBJ2-5
TGTGCCACCAGCAGGGACAGGGGAATCCAAGAGACCCAGTACTTC
CATSRDRGIQETQYF
>14|few|TRBV3-1/TRBV3-2|TRBD1|TRBJ2-5
TGTGCCAGCGGCGACAGGGGGACCCAAGAGACCCAGTACTTC
CASGDRGTQETQYF
>14|.|TRBV27|.|TRBJ1-2
TGTGCCAGCAGTCCGGGCAGGCTGAGGGATGGCTACACCTTC
CASSPGRLRDGYTF
>15|.|TRBV7-9|.|TRBJ2-1
TGTGCCAGCAGCCCAAGGGGGGCAGGGGGCAATGAGCAGTTCTTC
CASSPRGAGGNEQFF
>14|once|TRBV6-1|.|TRBJ1-1
TGTGCCAGCAGTGAGCTGGGGGGGGTTACTGAAGCTTTCTTT
CASSELGGVTEAFF
>14|.|TRBV3-1/TRBV3-2|.|TRBJ1-1
TGTGCCAGCAGACAACTTTCATCGGACACTGAAGCTTTCTTT
CASRQLSSDTEAFF
>16|.|TRBV7-8|TRBD1|TRBJ2-1
TGTGCCAGCAGCTCCCGAGACAGGGGAGTTTTCAATGAGCAGTTCTTC
CASSSRDRGVFNEQFF
>15|once|TRBV4-2|.|TRBJ1-4
TGTGCCAGCAGCCGAGACAGCCTGATTAATGAAAAACTGTTTTTT
CASSRDSLINEKLFF
>13|.|TRBV6-4|.|TRBJ1-1
TGTGCCACCAGAGGGGGAGTGGACACTGAAGCTTTCTTT
CATRGGVDTEAFF
>16|.|TRBV19|.|TRBJ1-5
TGTGCCAGTAGTATAAGCGGGGGGCAGGACAATCAGCCCCAGCATTTT
CASSISGGQDNQPQHF
>19|once|TRBV7-2|TRBD2|TRBJ2-7
TGTGCCAGCAGCTTCGCCGGGACTAGCGGATACACAGGGGGCTACGAGCAGTACTTC
CASSFAGTSGYTGGYEQYF
>12|.|TRBV10-1|.|TRBJ1-1
TGCGCCAGCAGGCCTACAAACACTGAAGCTTTCTTT
CASRPTNTEAFF
>13|.|TRBV5-1|.|TRBJ2-1
TGCGCCAGCAGCTTGGTGGGAGACAATGAGCAGTTCTTC
CASSLVGDNEQFF
>12|.|TRBV3-1/TRBV3-2|.|TRBJ1-1
TGTGCCAGCAGGACACACAACACTGAAGCTTTCTTT
CASRTHNTEAFF
>15|.|TRBV7-2|.|TRBJ2-5
TGTGCCAGCAGCTTAGCGGCGGCAAACCAAGAGACCCAGTACTTC
CASSLAAANQETQYF
>16|once|TRBV9|.|TRBJ2-7
TGTGCCAGCAGCGTAGCGAGGGATCCGGGATCCTACGAGCAGTACTTC
CASSVARDPGSYEQYF
>15|.|TRBV24-1|.|TRBJ2-1
TGTGCCACCAGTGCCCTGACAGGCTCCTACAATGAGCAGTTCTTC
CATSALTGSYNEQFF
>15|.|TRBV6-5|.|TRBJ2-1
TGTGCCAGCAGGAGATCCGCCTTTATTAACAATGAGCAGTTCTTC
CASRRSAFINNEQFF
>13|.|TRBV4-1|.|TRBJ1-2
TGCGCCAGCAGCCAAGGGGGGGACTATGGCTACACCTTC
CASSQGGDYGYTF
>17|.|TRBV9|TRBD2|TRBJ2-2
TGTGCCAGCAGCCTGAGAGGGACTAGCGTGAACACCGGGGAGCTGTTTTTT
CASSLRGTSVNTGELFF
>13|.|TRBV6-6|.|TRBJ1-2
TGTGCCAGCAGTTACTCAGAAGCCTATAGCTACACCTTC
CASSYSEAYSYTF
>16|.|TRBV6-2/TRBV6-3|TRBD2|TRBJ2-1
TGTGCCAGCAGTTACCCTACTAGCGGGAGAAACAATGAGCAGTTCTTC
CASSYPTSGRNNEQFF
>15|.|TRBV30|.|TRBJ1-2
TGTGCCTGGAGTGGGCCGCGAGACGGGAACTATGGCTACACCTTC
CAWSGPRDGNYGYTF
>15|.|TRBV11-2|.|TRBJ2-2
TGTGCCAGCAGTCGAGGACGGTCGAACACCGGGGAGCTGTTTTTT
CASSRGRSNTGELFF
>15|once|TRBV7-9|.|TRBJ1-1
TGTGCCAGCAGCTTAGTACAGGGTGAGAACACTGAAGCTTTCTTT
CASSLVQGENTEAFF
>15|.|TRBV7-9|TRBD2|TRBJ2-1
TGTGCCAGCAACCCAGGGACTAGCGGGAGCAATGAGCAGTTCTTC
CASNPGTSGSNEQFF
>17|.|TRBV28|TRBD1|TRBJ1-2
TGTGCCAGCAGCGCCCAAGTAGTCCGACAGGGAGACTATGGCTACACCTTC
CASSAQVVRQGDYGYTF
>15|once|TRBV19|.|TRBJ2-1
TGTGCCAGTAGTAGGACAGTAGACTCCTACAATGAGCAGTTCTTC
CASSRTVDSYNEQFF
>16|.|TRBV9|TRBD1|TRBJ1-4
TGTGCCAGCAGCGAAAAACCGGGACAGCCTAATGAAAAACTGTTTTTT
CASSEKPGQPNEKLFF
>14|.|TRBV9|.|TRBJ2-2
TGTGCCAGCAGCGTAGCCAAGTCAGGCGGGGAGCTGTTTTTT
CASSVAKSGGELFF
>15|.|TRBV5-4|.|TRBJ1-1
TGTGCCAGCAGTTACGCCGGGACCCCGGAGGTGGAAGCTTTCTTT
CASSYAGTPEVEAFF
>15|once|TRBV27|TRBD1|TRBJ1-6
TGTGCCAGCAGTAGGACAGGAACCCCTTATTCACCCCTCCACTTT
CASSRTGTPYSPLHF
>16|.|TRBV6-4|.|TRBJ2-3
TGTGCCAGCAGTGACCGGGGGCCATCTAGCACAGATACGCAGTATTTT
CASSDRGPSSTDTQYF
>14|.|TRBV7-9|TRBD1|TRBJ2-7
TGTGCCAGCAGCTTGGGACAGGGGGCCTACGAGCAGTACTTC
CASSLGQGAYEQYF
>13|.|TRBV6-1|.|TRBJ2-1
TGTGCCAGCAGTGAGAGCTCCTACAATGAGCAGTTCTTC
CASSESSYNEQFF
>15|few|TRBV6-5|.|TRBJ1-4
TGTGCCAGCAGTCTCCAGGGGTTACAGAATGAAAAACTGTTTTTT
CASSLQGLQNEKLFF
>15|.|TRBV14|.|TRBJ2-2
TGTGCCAGCAGCCAAGAATTGGGTGGGACCGGGGAGCTGTTTTTT
CASSQELGGTGELFF
>13|.|TRBV5-1|TRBD1|TRBJ1-4
TGCGCCAGCAAAAGGGACAGGAATGAAAAACTGTTTTTT
CASKRDRNEKLFF
>14|.|TRBV18|TRBD1|TRBJ2-7
TGTGCCAGCTCAGGGACAGGGGCGTCCTACGAGCAGTACTTC
CASSGTGASYEQYF
>14|.|TRBV30|TRBD1|TRBJ2-4
TGTGCCTGGAGTCGGGACAGGGTAGAAAACATTCAGTACTTC
CAWSRDRVENIQYF
>14|.|TRBV7-2|.|TRBJ2-3
TGTGCCTCCGGGGCCAGGGCTGCACTAGATACGCAGTATTTT
CASGARAALDTQYF
>16|.|TRBV4-3|.|TRBJ2-6
TGCGCCAGCAGCCAAGATTCAACGACTGGGGCCAACGTCCTGACTTTC
CASSQDSTTGANVLTF
>13|.|TRBV24-1|.|TRBJ2-7
TGTGCCACCAGTGTGGCCCCCTGGTACGAGCAGTACTTC
CATSVAPWYEQYF